The entry that follows covers one TCR beta chain sequence. The data belong to a study of blood T cell repertoires in COVID-19. Study information: Acute and convalescent COVID-19 samples came from the United States, Italy and Spain. T cells, B-cell-depleted T cells, or PBMCs supplied cDNA or gDNA.

Authors' methods: Cell counts per sample came from amplifying reference gene primers. The table came from immunoSEQ multiplex PCR; TCRdb's copy has only in-frame clones and leaves some out. V, J and clone size were drawn from that table, and D and trimming were deduced from the DNA. The table shows fewer than 100,000 clones, with more than 75% occurring only once. Germline trimming cut 7 bases from V and 6 bases from J; bases unmatched to any gene: 13. Germline V gene data show CDR1 as MDHEN and CDR2 as SYDVKM. CDR3 length equals 16 residues. The TCR sequence derives from a human donor with acute or convalescent COVID-19. The donor label of this sample is uncertain. The specimen sequenced was peripheral blood. The chain is built from TRBV28 and TRBJ2-2; 8 nucleotides align to TRBD2. The CDR3 loop is CASKPGGGGYAGELFF. In DNA, the CDR3 is TGTGCCAGCAAACCGGGTGGCGGGGGGTACGCCGGGGAGCTGTTTTTT.